One and the same sample provided the 23 T cell receptor beta chains below, sequenced in a study of CD8 T cells in ankylosing spondylitis. TCRdb ran MiXCR on the 5' RACE reads and lists one entry per CDR3 protein. Altogether under 200,000 distinct CDR3 sequences are present, around a tenth being singletons, with the ten largest covering almost 30%. The sequenced sample was blood, either unsorted or a sorted T cell fraction (not recorded which). The receptors come from a male donor with ankylosing spondylitis or in good health (not recorded which).

This clonotype has at least ten counts. This sequence joins TRBV5-4 and TRBJ1-1; possibly TRBD1 for D (6 bases). Germline CDR1 reads SGHNT; CDR2 reads YYREEE (reference sequence). V lost 4 bases and J 4 bases, leaving 17 bases between the germline ends. This CDR3 region has 15 residues. CDR3 sequence: CASSRAGVQGTEAFF. CDR3 bases: TGTGCCAGCAGCCGCGCAGGGGTTCAGGGCACTGAAGCTTTCTTT.

About this clonotype itself: This may stem from a read error, because a much larger clone lies one nucleotide away. The chain recombines TRBV11-2 with TRBJ1-2; TRBD1 might be the D (5 bases). CDR1 is SGHAT and CDR2 is FQNNGV in the germline V gene. The CDR3 is made up of 15 amino acids. In DNA form, the CDR3 reads TGTGCCAGCAGCTTAGGGCCCCAGGGATCCTATGGCCACACCTTC. Translation: CASSLGPQGSYGHTF. Filled out from reference TRBV11-2 and TRBJ1-2, the complete variable domain reads EAGVAQSPRYKIIEKRQSVAFWCNPISGHATLYWYQQILGQGPKLLIQFQNNGVVDDSQLPKDRFSAERLKGVDSTLKIQPAKLEDSAVYLCASSLGPQGSYGHTFGSGTRLTVV.

This clonotype was counted many times. The V call is TRBV5-1, the J call TRBJ1-2, with 7 bases identical to TRBD1. J was trimmed by 4 bases and V by 0 bases; bases with no gene match: 3. Germline CDR1 is SGHRS and CDR2 is YFSETQ. This CDR3 region has 14 residues. The DNA for the CDR3 is TGCGCCAGCAGCTTGGAGGGGGCCGTCTATGGCTACACCTTC. Protein product: CASSLEGAVYGYTF.

This clonotype was detected only a few times. The chain employs TRBV7-2 and TRBJ1-6; the D is unclear. CDR3 length: 12 amino acids. CDR1 is SGHTA, CDR2 FQGNSA, per germline. V lost 1 base and J lost 10, with 5 bases in between. In DNA form, the CDR3 reads TGTGCCAGCAGCTTAGTAGGGTCACCCCTCCACTTT. It yields the protein CASSLVGSPLHF.

Many counts were recorded for this clonotype. The chain combines TRBV25-1 with TRBJ2-1; 7 bases line up with TRBD2. The J segment lost 0 bases and the V segment lost 4 bases, leaving 6 bases of the junction unmatched. CDR3 size: 16 residues. Per the germline V gene, CDR1 is MGHDK and CDR2 is SYGVNS. This CDR3 is CASSVLTGGSYNEQFF. The CDR3 region has the DNA TGTGCCAGCAGTGTCCTAACGGGGGGCTCCTACAATGAGCAGTTCTTC.

This clonotype was seen more than once but under ten times. A read error may be the cause here, since a much bigger clone is one base away. This chain uses TRBV7-2 with TRBJ1-5; D might be TRBD1 (5 bases). The CDR3 runs to 15 residues. Per the germline V gene, CDR1 is SGHTA and CDR2 is FQGNSA. Trimming took off 1 base at V and 3 bases at J, with 10 bases between the two ends. The CDR3 reads CASSLVPGNNQPQHF. CDR3 coding DNA: TGTGCCAGCAGCTTAGTACCAGGGAACAATCAGCCCCAGCATTTT.

This clonotype was observed many times. The rearrangement uses TRBV5-5 and TRBJ2-1; 11 positions agree with TRBD1. V shed 5 bases, J shed 7 bases, and the junction held 8 bases outside the gene matches. CDR3 length: 15 residues. Germline CDR1 is SGHKS and CDR2 is YYEKEE (reference sequence). The CDR3 DNA reads as TGTGCCAGCAGGTCCGGGACAGGGGGAAGAAATGAGCAGTTCTTC. Protein sequence: CASRSGTGGRNEQFF.

This clonotype was recorded at least ten times. The chain is built from TRBV20-1 and TRBJ1-2; no reliable D call. The CDR3 loop spans 16 amino acids. Germline values: CDR1 DFQATT, CDR2 SNEGSKA (reference sequence). V lost 6 bases and J 6 bases, leaving 26 bases between the germline ends. The CDR3, as DNA: TGCAGTGCCTCCTGGTCCCCCCTTACCAGTCCCCATGGCTACACCTTC. This translates into CSASWSPLTSPHGYTF.

Ten or more counts support this clonotype. V gene TRBV4-1 combines with J gene TRBJ2-7; TRBD2 might be the D (6 bases). CDR1 and CDR2 from the germline V gene are MGHRA and YSYEKL. CDR3 size: 15 residues. Trimming shortened V by 0 bases and J by 2 bases, and 11 bases separated the two germline ends. This chain's CDR3 is CASSQEAGTPYEQYF. DNA for the CDR3: TGCGCCAGCAGCCAAGAGGCGGGAACCCCCTACGAGCAGTACTTC.

The chain recombines TRBV11-2 with TRBJ2-3; the match to TRBD2 covers 7 bases. The J segment lost 4 bases and the V segment lost 5 bases, leaving 12 bases of the junction unmatched. This CDR3 has 16 amino acids. Germline CDR1 SGHAT, CDR2 FQNNGV. The CDR3 nucleotides read TGTGCCAGCAGCGACCGGGAGGATTCGCATTCAGATACGCAGTATTTT. This encodes CASSDREDSHSDTQYF.

The sample holds many counts of this clonotype. The chain carries TRBV24-1 and TRBJ2-3, with a weak D call TRBD1 (6 bases). Germline V gene lookup returns CDR1 KGHDR and CDR2 SFDVKD. The V end lost 4 bases, the J end lost 6 bases, and 19 bases lay between the germline ends. The CDR3 covers 16 residues. The CDR3: CATSDPAGRQGDTQYF. As DNA, the CDR3 is TGTGCCACCAGTGACCCTGCCGGCAGGCAGGGGGATACGCAGTATTTT.

This clonotype was found a few times. This chain uses TRBV4-1 with TRBJ2-1; the D call may be TRBD1 or TRBD2 (5 bases each). The CDR3 has 16 amino acids. V lost 4 bases and J 7 bases, leaving 20 bases between the germline ends. Germline loops: CDR1 MGHRA, CDR2 YSYEKL. This chain's CDR3 is CASSPIQEGEKNEQFF. In DNA form, the CDR3 reads TGCGCCAGCAGCCCAATACAGGAAGGGGAGAAAAATGAGCAGTTCTTC.

This clonotype has just a few counts. V and J are TRBV12-3 or TRBV12-4 and TRBJ2-1; D gene ambiguous. The CDR3 totals 15 residues. The V end lost 2 bases, the J end lost 4 bases, and 12 bases lay between the germline ends. CDR3 bases: TGTGCCAGCAGTTTAACGGCCGTGACGTACAATGAGCAGTTCTTC. Protein: CASSLTAVTYNEQFF.

This clonotype was seen ten or more times. The chain carries TRBV20-1 and TRBJ2-7, with a weak D call TRBD2 (5 bases). Per germline, CDR1 DFQATT and CDR2 SNEGSKA (reference sequence). The V gene lost 4 bases and the J gene lost 3 bases, with 16 bases spanning the gap. The CDR3 has 14 residues. The CDR3 region is CSATSPNRGYEQYF. In nucleotides, the CDR3 is TGCAGTGCTACTAGTCCCAACCGGGGCTACGAGCAGTACTTC.

This clonotype has ten or more counts. The gene calls are TRBV5-1 and TRBJ1-3; TRBD1 is a possible D gene (6 bases). CDR3 length: 13 residues. Trimming removed 7 bases at V and 0 bases at J, with 8 bases between. Germline assignment: CDR1 SGHRS and CDR2 YFSETQ. The CDR3 protein is CASQGSSGNTIYF. The CDR3 bases are TGCGCCAGCCAGGGGAGCTCTGGAAACACCATATATTTT. Variable domain in full (rest from reference TRBV5-1 and TRBJ1-3): KAGVTQTPRYLIKTRGQQVTLSCSPISGHRSVSWYQQTPGQGLQFLFEYFSETQRNKGNFPGRFSGRQFSNSRSEMNVSTLELGDSALYLCASQGSSGNTIYFGEGSWLTVV.

This clonotype was observed many times. The V and J genes are TRBV19 and TRBJ2-1, with no clear D. CDR1 is LNHDA, CDR2 SQIVND, per germline (reference sequence). This CDR3 is 13 amino acids long. With 7 bases removed from V and 2 bases from J, the gap between germline ends came to 9 bases. The DNA for the CDR3 is TGTGCCAGTACCAAGGAACCCTACAATGAGCAGTTCTTC. Translation gives CASTKEPYNEQFF.

This clonotype was detected ten times or more. The chain recombines TRBV28 with TRBJ2-2; no clear D gene. V was trimmed by 2 bases and J by 4 bases, leaving 14 bases between them. Germline lookup yields CDR1 MDHEN and CDR2 SYDVKM. CDR3 length equals 16 residues. The DNA for the CDR3 is TGTGCCAGCAGTTTAGCCGGTCAGGTGGCCACCGGGGAGCTGTTTTTT. Translated: CASSLAGQVATGELFF.

The V call is TRBV5-1, the J call TRBJ2-7; 13 bases match TRBD2. The CDR3 runs to 16 residues. The V segment lost 4 bases and the J segment 3 bases; nucleotides outside the gene matches: 7. Germline assignment: CDR1 SGHRS and CDR2 YFSETQ. The CDR3 loop reads CASSVGLAGELYEQYF. DNA of the CDR3: TGCGCCAGCAGCGTCGGACTAGCGGGAGAGCTCTACGAGCAGTACTTC.

This clonotype occurred a few times. The J gene is TRBJ2-7, the V gene TRBV12-3 or TRBV12-4; TRBD1 matches 8 bases. V trimming: 5 bases; J trimming: 2 bases; junction bases outside the gene matches: 8. The length of the CDR3 is 15 residues. The CDR3 here is CASSPRDRGTYEQYF. CDR3 in DNA: TGTGCCAGCAGTCCCCGTGACAGGGGAACCTACGAGCAGTACTTC.

The sample holds many counts of this clonotype. The chain links TRBV7-6 to TRBJ2-1; D ambiguous. Trimming cost V 4 bases and J 6 bases, with 10 bases left between them. The CDR3 is 13 residues long. Germline V gives CDR1 SGHVS, CDR2 FNYEAQ. The CDR3 loop reads CASSSQSFNEQFF. CDR3 nucleotide sequence: TGTGCCAGCAGCTCCCAATCGTTCAATGAGCAGTTCTTC.

This clonotype was picked up a small number of times. The chain employs TRBV3-1 and TRBJ2-1, with 7 bases that match TRBD2. CDR1 and CDR2 from the germline V gene are LGHDT and YNNKEL (reference sequence). The CDR3 contains 17 residues. The J segment lost 2 bases and the V segment lost 3 bases, leaving 10 bases of the junction unmatched. In DNA form, the CDR3 reads TGTGCCAGCAGCCACCATCGCGGCGGGAGTGCCTACAATGAGCAGTTCTTC. It is translated as CASSHHRGGSAYNEQFF.

The V call is TRBV24-1, the J call TRBJ2-1, with TRBD1 matching 7 bases. Germline V gene sequence: CDR1 KGHDR, CDR2 SFDVKD. Germline trimming cut 2 bases from V and 2 bases from J; bases unmatched to any gene: 5. The CDR3 length is 16 residues. CDR3 residues: CATSDYHRGPYNEQFF. The CDR3 region has the DNA TGTGCCACCAGTGATTACCACAGGGGTCCCTACAATGAGCAGTTCTTC.

There are many counts of this clonotype. J is TRBJ2-3 and V is TRBV20-1; possible D gene TRBD1, 8 bases. The V end was cut by 6 bases, the J end by 2 bases, with 21 bases between. CDR1 DFQATT and CDR2 SNEGSKA come from the germline V gene (reference sequence). The CDR3 spans 16 residues. The chain's CDR3 is CSAQSYRGGPTDTQYF. CDR3 nucleotides: TGCAGTGCACAATCTTACAGGGGGGGACCCACAGATACGCAGTATTTT.